The T cell receptor beta chain under discussion was sequenced for a study of T cell responses to AZD1222 COVID-19 vaccine. At the level of the study: Researchers grouped second doses given at about 4 or about 12 weeks into one pool. General observations from the study: AZD1222 recipients seropositive at baseline numbered only five to seven. Repertoire sampling happened only post peak T cell response. There were mostly white British donors and more females than males, and clonal diversity was possibly underestimated.

The repertoire was sequenced with immunoSEQ multiplex PCR; TCRdb's copy has only in-frame clones and lacks some. Of 80,000 to 100,000 clones listed, roughly 89% are singletons. About this clone: Its antigen is unidentified.

V lost 5 bases and J lost 0, with 13 bases in between. Germline V gene data show CDR1 as SEHNR and CDR2 as FQNEAQ (reference sequence). The CDR3 length is 16 residues. Here the sequenced sample was peripheral blood, taken on day 0 of AZD1222 vaccination. J is TRBJ1-4 and V is TRBV7-9, with TRBD1 as a possible D gene (6 bases). The receptor was derived from an adult in good health. Here the CDR3 DNA reads TGTGCCAGCAGCAAACTATCAGGGGCAACTAATGAAAAACTGTTTTTT. Translating it yields CASSKLSGATNEKLFF.